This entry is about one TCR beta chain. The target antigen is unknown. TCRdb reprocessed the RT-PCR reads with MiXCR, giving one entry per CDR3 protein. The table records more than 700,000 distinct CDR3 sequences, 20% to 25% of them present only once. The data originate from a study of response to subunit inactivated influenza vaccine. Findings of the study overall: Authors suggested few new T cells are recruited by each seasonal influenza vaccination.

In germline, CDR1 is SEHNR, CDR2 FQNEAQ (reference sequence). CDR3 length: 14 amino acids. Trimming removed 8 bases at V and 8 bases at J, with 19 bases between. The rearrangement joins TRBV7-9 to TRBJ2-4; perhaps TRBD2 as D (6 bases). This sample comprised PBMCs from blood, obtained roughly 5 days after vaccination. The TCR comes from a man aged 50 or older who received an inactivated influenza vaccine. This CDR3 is CASSAAGSSDIQYF. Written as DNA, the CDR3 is TGTGCCAGCTCCGCGGCGGGATCGAGCGACATTCAGTACTTC.